These 22 T cell receptor beta chains were sequenced from one sample in a study of T cell repertoires in cytomegalovirus infection. No antigen has been assigned to these receptors. From the reads, TCRdb called clonotypes with MiXCR, one entry per CDR3 protein. This table has about 220,000 distinct CDR3 sequences, 30% to 45% appearing once. The specimen was CD8+ T cells from cultured PBMCs, collected from culture after CMV antigen stimulation. The origin of the receptors is a human donor in good health (CMV status not recorded). Some clones in this sample may be carry-over from other donors' samples.

This clonotype was counted between two and nine times. The chain is built from TRBV7-2 and TRBJ1-1; D is perhaps TRBD1 (6 bases). The CDR3 extends over 14 amino acids. CDR1 is SGHTA, CDR2 FQGNSA, per germline. Trimming left V 4 bases short and J 6 bases short, with 15 bases between. The CDR3 DNA reads TGTGCCAGCAGCTACAATGGGGGGGCCGCTGAAGCTTTCTTT. Protein product: CASSYNGGAAEAFF.

The chain links TRBV6-5 to TRBJ2-1, with D maybe TRBD2 (5 bases). CDR3 size: 15 residues. Germline values: CDR1 MNHEY, CDR2 SVGAGI. Deletions cut 0 bases from V and 4 bases from J, with 10 bases between. The CDR3 DNA is TGTGCCAGCAGTTACTCGGGAGAACCGTACAATGAGCAGTTCTTC. Amino acids: CASSYSGEPYNEQFF.

The chain links TRBV10-3 to TRBJ2-1, with 8 bases that match TRBD2. The CDR3 contains 17 residues. The V gene end was trimmed by 3 bases and the J gene end by 7 bases; junction bases not matched to a gene: 14. Germline CDR1 is ENHRY and CDR2 is SYGVKD. The CDR3 sequence: CAISDPFDQREYNEQFF. The DNA of the CDR3 is TGTGCCATCAGTGACCCTTTTGACCAGCGGGAGTATAATGAGCAGTTCTTC.

This chain links TRBV12-5 with TRBJ2-3; 7 nucleotides line up with TRBD1. The germline gives CDR1 LGHNT, CDR2 FRNRAP. This CDR3 is built from 15 residues. The V segment lost 6 bases and the J segment 2 bases; nucleotides outside the gene matches: 8. CDR3 coding DNA: TGTGCTAGTGGGCCTGGACAGGCAGCCACAGATACGCAGTATTTT. Amino acids: CASGPGQAATDTQYF. The full variable domain, completed using reference TRBV12-5 and TRBJ2-3, is DARVTQTPRHKVTEMGQEVTMRCQPILGHNTVFWYRQTMMQGLELLAYFRNRAPLDDSGMPKDRFSAEMPDATLATLKIQPSEPRDSAVYFCASGPGQAATDTQYFGPGTRLTVL.

This clonotype was seen a single time. The rearrangement uses TRBV20-1 and TRBJ2-7, with a weak D call TRBD2 (6 bases). V was shortened by 5 bases and J by 0 bases, with 11 bases between the two germline ends. The CDR3 contains 13 residues. Germline CDR1 is DFQATT and CDR2 is SNEGSKA (reference sequence). CDR3 sequence reads: CSASRGSSYEQYF. The CDR3 region has the DNA TGCAGTGCTTCGCGGGGTAGCTCCTACGAGCAGTACTTC.

This clonotype was observed at least ten times. J is TRBJ1-5 and V is TRBV6-1; D uncertain. With 6 bases removed from V and 4 bases from J, the gap between germline ends came to 13 bases. Germline V gene data show CDR1 as MNHNS and CDR2 as SASEGT. CDR3 size: 14 residues. The CDR3, as DNA: TGTGCCAGCAGCATCCGGGGTTTAAATCAGCCCCAGCATTTT. This codes for CASSIRGLNQPQHF.

In this sample, this clonotype is medium-sized. This rearrangement joins TRBV27 to TRBJ2-7; 8 nucleotides agree with TRBD1. CDR1 is MNHEY and CDR2 is SMNVEV in the germline V gene (reference sequence). Trimming removed 7 bases from V and 0 bases from J; junction bases left unmatched: 8. CDR3 length: 15 residues. The CDR3 nucleotides read TGTGCCAGCAATCCAAGGACAGGGACCTCCTACGAGCAGTACTTC. Translation gives CASNPRTGTSYEQYF.

This clonotype was recorded a few times. This rearrangement joins TRBV12-5 to TRBJ1-2, with TRBD1 identical over 9 bases. CDR3 size: 15 residues. The V segment lost 3 bases and the J segment 7 bases; nucleotides outside the gene matches: 9. Germline CDR1 and CDR2: LGHNT and FRNRAP. The CDR3 region is CASGFGQGSPSGYTF. As DNA, the CDR3 is TGTGCTAGTGGTTTCGGACAGGGGTCCCCCTCTGGCTACACCTTC.

V usage is TRBV6-5 and J usage is TRBJ2-3; 7 bases map to TRBD2. The CDR3 extends over 16 amino acids. The trim removed 6 bases at V and 2 bases at J, leaving 11 bases unmatched. Germline values: CDR1 MNHEY, CDR2 SVGAGI. The CDR3 here is CASSHTFRGVTDTQYF. The CDR3 coding sequence is TGTGCCAGCAGCCACACCTTCCGGGGGGTCACAGATACGCAGTATTTT.

This chain links TRBV6-1 with TRBJ2-2, with a possible D match to TRBD1 (5 bases). Trimming stripped 2 bases from V and 7 bases from J, with 17 bases between. Germline V CDR1 and CDR2: MNHNS, SASEGT. This CDR3 spans 16 amino acids. This CDR3 is CASSETFPRAGGELFF. CDR3 nucleotides: TGTGCCAGCAGTGAAACTTTCCCCAGGGCCGGCGGGGAGCTGTTTTTT.

This clonotype was detected a few times. The gene calls are TRBV7-3 and TRBJ2-2; D possibly corresponds to TRBD1 (6 bases). The CDR3 is made up of 15 amino acids. The V gene lost 5 bases and the J gene lost 6 bases, with 16 bases spanning the gap. Germline V gene lookup returns CDR1 SGHTA and CDR2 FQGTGA. The CDR3 sequence is CASSPRDTTPGELFF. In nucleotides, the CDR3 is TGTGCCAGCAGCCCACGGGACACAACACCCGGGGAGCTGTTTTTT.

The chain joins TRBV7-3 to TRBJ1-2, with 7 bases matching TRBD1. The length of the CDR3 is 15 residues. With 5 bases clipped from V and 3 bases from J, the junction kept 9 bases outside the gene matches. CDR1 is SGHTA, CDR2 FQGTGA, per germline. CDR3 sequence (DNA): TGTGCCAGCAGCGCAGCCTTCGACAGGGACTATGGCTACACCTTC. This codes for CASSAAFDRDYGYTF.

In nucleotides, the CDR3 is TGTGCCACCTTGACTAGCGAATCCTACGAGCAGTACTTC. Its protein product is CATLTSESYEQYF. The chain carries TRBV6-8 and TRBJ2-7; 8 positions match TRBD2. This CDR3 comprises 13 residues. Unmatched junction bases numbered 6, after V lost 10 bases and J lost 1 base. From germline, CDR1 is MNHGY and CDR2 SAAAGT.

The J gene is TRBJ2-5, the V gene TRBV7-2, with a tentative D call TRBD1 (6 bases). Trimming left V 4 bases short and J 5 bases short, with 11 bases between. This CDR3 comprises 13 residues. Germline V lookup: CDR1 SGHTA, CDR2 FQGNSA. The CDR3 nucleotides are TGTGCCAGCAGCTGGGACAAGGGGGAGACCCAGTACTTC. Protein sequence: CASSWDKGETQYF.

This clonotype came up a few times. The J gene is TRBJ2-3, the V gene TRBV7-6; TRBD2 matches at 12 bases. CDR3 size: 17 residues. The J segment lost 0 bases and the V segment lost 1 base, leaving 2 bases of the junction unmatched. Looked up from germline, CDR1 is SGHVS and CDR2 is FNYEAQ. The DNA for the CDR3 is TGTGCCAGCAGCTTAGACCTAGCGGGAGGGAGCACAGATACGCAGTATTTT. Its protein product is CASSLDLAGGSTDTQYF. The full variable domain, its missing parts supplied by reference TRBV7-6 and TRBJ2-3, is GAGVSQSPRYKVTKRGQDVALRCDPISGHVSLYWYRQALGQGPEFLTYFNYEAQQDKSGLPNDRFSAERPEGSISTLTIQRTEQRDSAMYRCASSLDLAGGSTDTQYFGPGTRLTVL.

This clonotype was found a few times. J is TRBJ2-1 and V is TRBV7-2; 13 bases align to TRBD2. CDR3 length: 16 residues. J gave up 7 bases and V 5 bases, and 8 bases lay outside the gene matches. CDR1 SGHTA and CDR2 FQGNSA come from the germline V gene. The CDR3 DNA reads TGTGCCAGCAGCCCGACTAGCGGGGGGCGTGGTAATGAGCAGTTCTTC. As protein: CASSPTSGGRGNEQFF.

Many counts were recorded for this clonotype. V usage is TRBV7-6 and J usage is TRBJ2-1, with TRBD1 matching over 10 bases. CDR1 and CDR2 from the germline V gene are SGHVS and FNYEAQ. The CDR3 length is 15 residues. V lost 5 bases to trimming and J lost 8 bases; unmatched junction nucleotides: 9. The DNA of the CDR3 is TGTGCCAGCAGCCCCCGGGGACAGGGGATCCATGAGCAGTTCTTC. It translates to CASSPRGQGIHEQFF. The full variable domain, with the rest looked up from reference TRBV7-6 and TRBJ2-1, is GAGVSQSPRYKVTKRGQDVALRCDPISGHVSLYWYRQALGQGPEFLTYFNYEAQQDKSGLPNDRFSAERPEGSISTLTIQRTEQRDSAMYRCASSPRGQGIHEQFFGPGTRLTVL.

This chain connects TRBV6-5 to TRBJ2-1; 13 bases match TRBD2. Per germline, CDR1 MNHEY and CDR2 SVGAGI. Germline trimming cut 5 bases from V and 4 bases from J; bases unmatched to any gene: 5. The CDR3 runs 16 residues. CDR3 DNA sequence: TGTGCCAGCAGTCCTGGACTAGCGGGAGTATACAATGAGCAGTTCTTC. Encoded protein: CASSPGLAGVYNEQFF.

This chain uses TRBV7-4 with TRBJ1-1, with 9 bases aligning to TRBD1. The CDR3 has 15 residues. Trimming at V came to 5 bases and at J to 1 base, leaving 5 bases not matched to a gene. From germline, CDR1 is SGHVT and CDR2 SQSDAQ. CDR3 in DNA: TGTGCCAGCAGCGGCAAGGGACAGGGGAACACTGAAGCTTTCTTT. Residues: CASSGKGQGNTEAFF.

This sequence joins TRBV5-1 and TRBJ2-7; D call uncertain. The germline V and J ends were trimmed by 2 bases and 1 base, with 7 bases remaining between them. CDR1 and CDR2 (germline): SGHRS, YFSETQ. The CDR3 sequence is 13 residues long. The CDR3 loop is CASSFGHSYEQYF. For the CDR3, the DNA is TGCGCCAGCAGCTTCGGGCATTCCTACGAGCAGTACTTC.

The chain combines TRBV10-2 with TRBJ2-7, with D unresolved. From germline, CDR1 is WSHSY and CDR2 SAAADI. Trimming took off 4 bases at V and 1 base at J, with 8 bases between the two ends. This CDR3 region has 13 residues. The CDR3 here is CASSAAPSYEQYF. The CDR3 DNA reads as TGCGCCAGCAGTGCGGCACCTTCCTACGAGCAGTACTTC.

This clonotype was recorded at least ten times. The CDR3 DNA reads as TGTGCCAGCAGCTTAAACATCCTCTCCTACGAGCAGTACTTC. Its protein is CASSLNILSYEQYF. The chain links TRBV7-8 to TRBJ2-7; D not resolved. The V gene lost 2 bases and the J gene lost 0 bases, with 8 bases spanning the gap. The germline V gene encodes CDR1 SGHVS and CDR2 FQNEAQ. The CDR3 length is 14 residues.